Here is one TCR beta chain with its context. The CDR3 contains 15 residues. Germline V gene sequence: CDR1 MNHEY, CDR2 SVGAGI. V shed 0 bases and J shed 1 base, with 9 bases lying between them. Via MiXCR, TCRdb re-called the reads, giving one row per CDR3 protein. The table has nearly 550,000 distinct CDR3 sequences, about 17% seen once. These data come from a study of T cell repertoires in cytomegalovirus infection. The sequence derives from a human donor in good health (CMV status not recorded). Some clones in this sample may be carry-over from other donors' samples. The sequenced sample consisted of CD8+ T cells from PBMCs. This rearrangement joins TRBV6-5 to TRBJ1-1; D is perhaps TRBD1 (5 bases). The CDR3 protein is CASSYSATGNTEAFF. In DNA form, the CDR3 reads TGTGCCAGCAGTTACTCGGCAACAGGGAACACTGAAGCTTTCTTT.